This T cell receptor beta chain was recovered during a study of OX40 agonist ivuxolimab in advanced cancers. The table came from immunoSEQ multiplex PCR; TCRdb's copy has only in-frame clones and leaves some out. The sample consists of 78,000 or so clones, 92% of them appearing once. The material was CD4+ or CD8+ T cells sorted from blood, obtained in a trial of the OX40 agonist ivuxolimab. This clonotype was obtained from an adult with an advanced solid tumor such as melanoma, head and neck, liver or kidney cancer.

In nucleotides, the CDR3 is TGTGCCAGCAGCAACGAGGGGGAGAACACTGAAGCTTTCTTT. It codes for CASSNEGENTEAFF. V gene TRBV7-9 combines with J gene TRBJ1-1, with D tentatively TRBD1 (6 bases). CDR1 and CDR2 from the germline V gene are SEHNR and FQNEAQ (reference sequence). Trimming cost V 5 bases and J 1 base, with 11 bases left between them. The CDR3 spans 14 residues.